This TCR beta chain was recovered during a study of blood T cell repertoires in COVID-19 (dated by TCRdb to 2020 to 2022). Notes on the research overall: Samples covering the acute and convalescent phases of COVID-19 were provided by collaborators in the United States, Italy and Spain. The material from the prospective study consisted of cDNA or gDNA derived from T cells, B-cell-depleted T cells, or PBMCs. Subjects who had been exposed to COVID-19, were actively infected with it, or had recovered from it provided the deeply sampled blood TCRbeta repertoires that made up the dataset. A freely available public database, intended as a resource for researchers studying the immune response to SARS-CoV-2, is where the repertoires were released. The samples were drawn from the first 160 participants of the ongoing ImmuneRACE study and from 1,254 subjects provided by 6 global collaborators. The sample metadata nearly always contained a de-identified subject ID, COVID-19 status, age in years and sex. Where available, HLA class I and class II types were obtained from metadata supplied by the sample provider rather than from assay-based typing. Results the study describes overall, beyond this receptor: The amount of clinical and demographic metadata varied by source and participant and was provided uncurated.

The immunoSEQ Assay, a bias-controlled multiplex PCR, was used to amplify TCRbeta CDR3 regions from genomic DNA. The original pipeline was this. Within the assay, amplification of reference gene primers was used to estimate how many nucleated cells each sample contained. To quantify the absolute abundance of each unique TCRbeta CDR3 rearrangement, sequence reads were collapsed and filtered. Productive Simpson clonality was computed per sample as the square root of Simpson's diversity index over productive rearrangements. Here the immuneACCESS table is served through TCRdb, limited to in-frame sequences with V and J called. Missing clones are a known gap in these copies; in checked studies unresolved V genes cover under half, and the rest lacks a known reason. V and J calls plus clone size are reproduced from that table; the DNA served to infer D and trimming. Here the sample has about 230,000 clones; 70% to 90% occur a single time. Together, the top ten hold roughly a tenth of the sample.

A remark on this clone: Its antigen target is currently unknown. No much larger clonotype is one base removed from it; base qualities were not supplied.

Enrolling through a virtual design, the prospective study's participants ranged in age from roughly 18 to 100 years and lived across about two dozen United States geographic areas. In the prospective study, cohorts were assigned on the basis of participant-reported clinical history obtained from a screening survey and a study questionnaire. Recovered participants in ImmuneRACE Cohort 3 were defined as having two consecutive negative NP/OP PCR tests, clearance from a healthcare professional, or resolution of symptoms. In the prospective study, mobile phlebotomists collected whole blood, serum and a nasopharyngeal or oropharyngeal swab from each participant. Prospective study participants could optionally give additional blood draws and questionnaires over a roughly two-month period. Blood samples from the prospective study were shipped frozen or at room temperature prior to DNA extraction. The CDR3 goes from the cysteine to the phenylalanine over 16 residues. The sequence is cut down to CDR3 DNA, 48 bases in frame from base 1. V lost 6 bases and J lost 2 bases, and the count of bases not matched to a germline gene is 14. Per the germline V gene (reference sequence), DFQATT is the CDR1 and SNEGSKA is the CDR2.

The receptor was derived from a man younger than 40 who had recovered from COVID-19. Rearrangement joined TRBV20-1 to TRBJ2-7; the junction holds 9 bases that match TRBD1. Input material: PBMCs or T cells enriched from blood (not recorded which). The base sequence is TGCAGTGCAAGTCCCGGGACAGGGACCGCCACCTACGAGCAGTACTTC. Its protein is CSASPGTGTATYEQYF.